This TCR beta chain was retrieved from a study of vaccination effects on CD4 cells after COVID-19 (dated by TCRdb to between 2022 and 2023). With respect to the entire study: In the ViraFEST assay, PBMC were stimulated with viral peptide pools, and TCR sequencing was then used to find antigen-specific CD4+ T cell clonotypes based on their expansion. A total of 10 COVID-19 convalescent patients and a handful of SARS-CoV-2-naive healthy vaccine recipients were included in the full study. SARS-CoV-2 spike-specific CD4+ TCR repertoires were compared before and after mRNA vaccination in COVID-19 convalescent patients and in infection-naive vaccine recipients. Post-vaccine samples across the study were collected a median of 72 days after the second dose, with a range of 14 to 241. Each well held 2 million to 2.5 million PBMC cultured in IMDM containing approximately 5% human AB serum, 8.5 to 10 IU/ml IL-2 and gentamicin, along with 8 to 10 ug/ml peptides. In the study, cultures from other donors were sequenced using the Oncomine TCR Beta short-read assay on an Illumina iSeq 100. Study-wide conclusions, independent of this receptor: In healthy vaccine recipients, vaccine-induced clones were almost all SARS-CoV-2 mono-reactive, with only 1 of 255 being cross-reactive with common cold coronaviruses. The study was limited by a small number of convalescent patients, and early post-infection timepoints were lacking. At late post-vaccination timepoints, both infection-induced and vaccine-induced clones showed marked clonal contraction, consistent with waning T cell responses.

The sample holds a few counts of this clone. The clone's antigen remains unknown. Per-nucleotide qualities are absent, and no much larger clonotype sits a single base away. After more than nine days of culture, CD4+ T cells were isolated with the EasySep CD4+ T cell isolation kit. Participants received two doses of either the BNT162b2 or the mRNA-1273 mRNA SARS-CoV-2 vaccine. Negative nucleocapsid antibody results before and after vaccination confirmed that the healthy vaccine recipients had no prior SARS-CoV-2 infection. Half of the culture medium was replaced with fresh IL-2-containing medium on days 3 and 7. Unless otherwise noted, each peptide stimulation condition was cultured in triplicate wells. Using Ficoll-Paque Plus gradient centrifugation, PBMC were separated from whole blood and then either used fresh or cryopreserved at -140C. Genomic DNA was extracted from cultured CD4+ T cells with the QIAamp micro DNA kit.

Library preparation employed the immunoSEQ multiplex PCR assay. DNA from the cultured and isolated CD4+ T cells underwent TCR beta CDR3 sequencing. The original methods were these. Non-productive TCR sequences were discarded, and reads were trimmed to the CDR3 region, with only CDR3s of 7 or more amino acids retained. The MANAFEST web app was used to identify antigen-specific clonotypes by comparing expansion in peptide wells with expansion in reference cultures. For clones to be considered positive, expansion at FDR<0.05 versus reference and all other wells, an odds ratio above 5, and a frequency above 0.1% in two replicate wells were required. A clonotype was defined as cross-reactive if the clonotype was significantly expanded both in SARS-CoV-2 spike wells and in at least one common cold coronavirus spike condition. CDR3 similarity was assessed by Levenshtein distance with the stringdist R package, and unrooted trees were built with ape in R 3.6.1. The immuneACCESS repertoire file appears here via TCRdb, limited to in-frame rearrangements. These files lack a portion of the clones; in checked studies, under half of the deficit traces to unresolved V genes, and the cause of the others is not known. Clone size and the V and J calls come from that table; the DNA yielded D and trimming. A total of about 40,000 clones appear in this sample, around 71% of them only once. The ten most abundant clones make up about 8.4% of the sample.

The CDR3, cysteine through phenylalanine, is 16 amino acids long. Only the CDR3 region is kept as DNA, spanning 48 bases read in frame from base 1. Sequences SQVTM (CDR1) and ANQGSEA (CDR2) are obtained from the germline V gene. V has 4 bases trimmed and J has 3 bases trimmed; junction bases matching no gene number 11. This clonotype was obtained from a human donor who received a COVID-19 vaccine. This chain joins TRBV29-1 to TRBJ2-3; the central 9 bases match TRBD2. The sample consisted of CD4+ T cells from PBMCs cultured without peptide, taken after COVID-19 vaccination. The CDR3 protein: CSVVPRGAGGTDTQYF. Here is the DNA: TGCAGCGTTGTACCCCGTGGGGCGGGAGGGACAGATACGCAGTATTTT.